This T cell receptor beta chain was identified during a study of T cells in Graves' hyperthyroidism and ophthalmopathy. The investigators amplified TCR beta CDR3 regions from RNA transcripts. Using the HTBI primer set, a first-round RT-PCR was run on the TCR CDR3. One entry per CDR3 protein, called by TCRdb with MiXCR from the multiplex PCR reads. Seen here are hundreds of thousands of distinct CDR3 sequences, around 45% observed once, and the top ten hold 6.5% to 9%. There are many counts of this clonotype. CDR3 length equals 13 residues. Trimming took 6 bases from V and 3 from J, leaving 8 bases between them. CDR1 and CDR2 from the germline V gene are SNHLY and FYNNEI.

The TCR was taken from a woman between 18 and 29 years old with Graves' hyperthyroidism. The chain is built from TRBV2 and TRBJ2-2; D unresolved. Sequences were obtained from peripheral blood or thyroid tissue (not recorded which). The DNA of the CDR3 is TGTGCCAGCAGCGGTTACGACACCGGGGAGCTGTTTTTT. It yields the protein CASSGYDTGELFF.